This passage covers 26 T cell receptor beta chains from one sample sequenced in a study of naive and memory T cell subsets. Amplification of ligated cDNA took four PCR rounds with SP2 and nested alpha and beta constant primers. TCRdb re-called the 5' RACE reads through MiXCR, storing one row per CDR3 protein. Among about 57,000 distinct CDR3 sequences listed, approximately 8% were seen once. TCR cDNA received a 3' ligated oligonucleotide that carried a UMI. Receptors were obtained from a female donor in good health.

This clonotype has a single count. The chain has TRBV6-2 or TRBV6-3 and TRBJ2-2, with D unclear. The V gene lost 5 bases and the J gene lost 4 bases, with 5 bases spanning the gap. CDR3 length equals 12 residues. Germline CDR1 MNHEY, CDR2 SVGEGT. The CDR3 DNA reads as TGTGCCAGCAGTAGGTGCACCGGGGAGCTGTTTTTT. It encodes CASSRCTGELFF.

The V gene is TRBV4-2, the J gene TRBJ1-5; D gene uncertain. The V end was cut by 0 bases, the J end by 11 bases, with 8 bases between. There are 12 residues in the CDR3. The germline V gene encodes CDR1 LGHNA and CDR2 YNFKEQ. CDR3 sequence: CASSQDRLTQHF. CDR3 coding DNA: TGTGCCAGCAGCCAAGACCGGCTCACCCAGCATTTT.

This chain connects TRBV2 to TRBJ2-7; 11 bases align to TRBD1. Per the germline V gene, CDR1 is SNHLY and CDR2 is FYNNEI. The CDR3 runs 15 residues. J was trimmed by 2 bases and V by 5 bases; bases with no gene match: 5. The CDR3 loop reads CASSWGTGGTYEQYF. The CDR3 DNA reads as TGTGCCAGCAGTTGGGGGACAGGGGGTACCTACGAGCAGTACTTC.

The chain employs TRBV11-1 and TRBJ1-1; D gene unclear. The V gene's germline CDR1 is SGHAT and CDR2 FQDESV (reference sequence). Trimming shortened V by 3 bases and J by 1 base, and 6 bases separated the two germline ends. This CDR3 spans 13 amino acids. The CDR3 region has the DNA TGTGCCAGCAGCTTCCTACAGAACACTGAAGCTTTCTTT. Translation: CASSFLQNTEAFF.

This clonotype was counted ten times or more. The chain carries TRBV20-1 and TRBJ2-1; 11 bases are a match to TRBD2. Germline V gene lookup returns CDR1 DFQATT and CDR2 SNEGSKA (reference sequence). J was trimmed by 7 bases and V by 2 bases; bases with no gene match: 10. The CDR3 consists of 16 residues. The CDR3 nucleotides are TGCAGTGCTAGACCGTTTAGCGGGGGGGCGGGGAATGAGCAGTTCTTC. Its protein product is CSARPFSGGAGNEQFF.

In its sample, this clonotype was seen many times. V gene TRBV20-1 combines with J gene TRBJ1-6; tentative D call: TRBD1 (5 bases). The germline gives CDR1 DFQATT, CDR2 SNEGSKA (reference sequence). The germline V and J ends were trimmed by 5 bases and 8 bases, with 13 bases remaining between them. The CDR3 totals 13 residues. CDR3 amino acids: CSAFHLGDSPLHF. The CDR3 DNA is TGCAGTGCTTTCCACTTAGGGGATTCACCCCTCCACTTT.

To note about this clonotype: This may arise from a read error, as a much more abundant clone is one base away. The rearrangement uses TRBV6-1 and TRBJ2-1; 12 bases agree with TRBD2. This CDR3 comprises 16 residues. Per the germline V gene, CDR1 is MNHNS and CDR2 is SASEGT. The CDR3 DNA sequence: TGTGACAGCAGTGAAGCTCTAGCGGGGGGGTACAATGAGCAGTTCTTC. This translates into CDSSEALAGGYNEQFF.

The chain has TRBV6-5 and TRBJ2-5; TRBD2 is a possible D gene (7 bases). This CDR3 contains 15 residues. Trimming shortened V by 4 bases and J by 2 bases, and 14 bases separated the two germline ends. CDR1 and CDR2 (germline): MNHEY, SVGAGI. The CDR3 bases are TGTGCCAGCAGTTCTGCGGGGGCGGGTCAAGAGACCCAGTACTTC. Its protein is CASSSAGAGQETQYF.

This clonotype was counted between two and nine times. The rearrangement uses TRBV28 and TRBJ1-5, with 9 bases fitting TRBD1. J was trimmed by 4 bases and V by 10 bases; bases with no gene match: 17. The CDR3 sequence is 17 residues long. Germline CDR1 is MDHEN and CDR2 is SYDVKM. The DNA of the CDR3 is TGTGCCACCAAGGGTGACTCGGACAGGGGATGGAATCAGCCCCAGCATTTT. It yields the protein CATKGDSDRGWNQPQHF. Full variable domain (remainder filled in from reference TRBV28 and TRBJ1-5): DVKVTQSSRYLVKRTGEKVFLECVQDMDHENMFWYRQDPGLGLRLIYFSYDVKMKEKGDIPEGYSVSREKKERFSLILESASTNQTSMYLCATKGDSDRGWNQPQHFGDGTRLSIL.

The chain recombines TRBV13 with TRBJ2-3; D gene unclear. The ends were cut back, 5 bases at V and 4 bases at J, with 19 bases in the middle. This CDR3 spans 16 amino acids. Germline CDR1 reads PRHDT; CDR2 reads FYEKMQ (reference sequence). The CDR3, as DNA: TGTGCCAGCAGCAATGCCGCCCGTGCCGGCGCAGATACGCAGTATTTT. It codes for CASSNAARAGADTQYF.

This clonotype was seen many times. The chain links TRBV6-5 to TRBJ1-6; the D is unclear. This CDR3 has 14 residues. The V end lost 0 bases, the J end lost 10 bases, and 10 bases lay between the germline ends. CDR1 MNHEY and CDR2 SVGAGI come from the germline V gene. In nucleotides, the CDR3 is TGTGCCAGCAGTTACTCGATCCGGTCATCACCCCTCCACTTT. This gives the protein CASSYSIRSSPLHF.

The sample holds a few counts of this clonotype. This chain's CDR3 is CASSLWEGAGEQFF. The CDR3 DNA sequence: TGTGCCAGCAGCTTATGGGAGGGGGCGGGTGAGCAGTTCTTC. This chain uses TRBV7-2 with TRBJ2-1, with D perhaps assigned TRBD1 or TRBD2 (7 bases each). V lost 2 bases and J 9 bases, leaving 14 bases between the germline ends. The CDR3 runs 14 residues. From germline, CDR1 is SGHTA and CDR2 FQGNSA.

This clonotype was counted ten times or more. The chain joins TRBV4-3 to TRBJ1-6, with 9 bases aligning to TRBD1. Germline lookup yields CDR1 LGHNA and CDR2 YSLEER. J was trimmed by 6 bases and V by 4 bases; bases with no gene match: 7. CDR3 length: 16 amino acids. The CDR3 region is CASSLGTGNGNSPLHF. The CDR3 DNA is TGCGCCAGCAGCCTAGGGACAGGGAATGGTAATTCACCCCTCCACTTT.

The V call is TRBV6-6, the J call TRBJ2-5; 7 bases align to TRBD1. Unmatched junction bases numbered 5, after V lost 5 bases and J lost 2 bases. The CDR3 loop spans 14 amino acids. The germline CDR1 and CDR2 sequences are MNHNY and SVGAGI (reference sequence). As DNA, the CDR3 is TGTGCCAGCAGTAACAGGGGTGGGCAAGAGACCCAGTACTTC. As protein: CASSNRGGQETQYF.

V gene TRBV5-1 combines with J gene TRBJ1-2; TRBD1 matches at 12 bases. This CDR3 is built from 16 residues. After removal of 5 bases from V and 8 bases from J, the junction contained 13 bases not matched to a gene. The germline gives CDR1 SGHRS, CDR2 YFSETQ. CDR3 DNA: TGCGCCAGCAGACTAGTCCCGGGACAGGGGGCTGAAGGCTACACCTTC. This translates into CASRLVPGQGAEGYTF.

This clonotype was observed at least ten times. The chain employs TRBV25-1 and TRBJ1-2; no firm D call. Looked up from germline, CDR1 is MGHDK and CDR2 is SYGVNS. V dropped 3 bases and J dropped 0 bases, with 14 bases sitting between them. The CDR3 runs to 16 residues. In DNA form, the CDR3 reads TGTGCCAGCAGTGAGTCACCTGCCCAAGCTAACTATGGCTACACCTTC. Translation gives CASSESPAQANYGYTF.

This clonotype was seen more than once but under ten times. J is TRBJ1-2 and V is TRBV28; D is undetermined. There are 12 residues in the CDR3. The ends were cut back, 8 bases at V and 8 bases at J, with 15 bases in the middle. From germline, CDR1 is MDHEN and CDR2 SYDVKM. This CDR3 reads CASLSIRRGYTF. The DNA for the CDR3 is TGTGCCAGCCTTAGCATAAGGAGAGGCTACACCTTC.

The chain joins TRBV29-1 to TRBJ1-2; TRBD1 matches at 7 bases. The CDR3 is 15 amino acids. In germline, CDR1 is SQVTM, CDR2 ANQGSEA. V lost 7 bases and J lost 1; bases outside the gene matches: 12. The CDR3 region has the DNA TGCAGCGCATCATTATTGGGACAGATTAACTATGGCTACACCTTC. Its translation is CSASLLGQINYGYTF.

This clonotype was recorded at least ten times. V gene TRBV21-1 combines with J gene TRBJ2-7; no DNA check was done on the table's D call, TRBD2. TRBV21-1 is termed a pseudogene. This CDR3 spans 16 amino acids. The CDR3 spells CASSGRVGQTTPAQYF. CDR3 sequence (DNA): TGTGCCAGCAGCGGGAGGGTTGGACAGACTACCCCGGCGCAGTACTTC.

This clonotype was detected only a few times. This chain uses TRBV21-1 with TRBJ1-3. TRBV21-1 is assigned pseudogene status. The CDR3 consists of 14 residues. The DNA of the CDR3 is TGTGCCAGCAGACCTTCCAGGCCGCAGGACACCATATATTTT. Amino acids: CASRPSRPQDTIYF.

With regard to this clonotype: It may be a read error: a sequence one base away is much more abundant. The V gene is TRBV18, the J gene TRBJ1-1; tentative D call: TRBD1 (6 bases). The CDR3 totals 15 residues. Germline loops: CDR1 KGHSH, CDR2 LQKENI. DNA of the CDR3: TGTGCCAGCTCACCACTTTCAACAGGGTTCACTGAAGCTCTCTTT. It specifies CASSPLSTGFTEALF. The entire variable domain, with the rest obtained from reference TRBV18 and TRBJ1-1, is as follows: NAGVMQNPRHLVRRRGQEARLRCSPMKGHSHVYWYRQLPEEGLKFMVYLQKENIIDESGMPKERFSAEFPKEGPSILRIQQVVRGDSAAYFCASSPLSTGFTEALFGQGTRLTVV.

There are a few counts of this clonotype. The chain joins TRBV19 to TRBJ2-5; 10 nucleotides align to TRBD2. The CDR3 totals 14 residues. Germline CDR1 is LNHDA and CDR2 is SQIVND (reference sequence). With 7 bases clipped from V and 5 bases from J, the junction kept 7 bases outside the gene matches. The CDR3 DNA reads as TGTGCCAGTAAGAGCGGGGGGGCGGATGAGACCCAGTACTTC. Translating gives CASKSGGADETQYF.

The genes are TRBV15 and TRBJ2-1; D is undetermined. Per the germline V gene, CDR1 is LNHNV and CDR2 is YYDKDF (reference sequence). The V end lost 0 bases, the J end lost 0 bases, and 6 bases lay between the germline ends. This CDR3 has 15 residues. The chain's CDR3 is CATSRDRSSYNEQFF. The CDR3 DNA follows: TGTGCCACCAGCAGAGACAGGAGCTCCTACAATGAGCAGTTCTTC.

This clonotype was observed a handful of times. The J gene is TRBJ2-4, the V gene TRBV6-1; the D is unclear. With 4 bases removed from V and 0 bases from J, the gap between germline ends came to 7 bases. Germline loops: CDR1 MNHNS, CDR2 SASEGT. CDR3 length: 14 amino acids. CDR3 in DNA: TGTGCCAGCAGTGCGGGTCTAGCCAAAAACATTCAGTACTTC. It codes for CASSAGLAKNIQYF.

This clonotype was seen ten or more times. J is TRBJ1-2 and V is TRBV3-1; a possible D gene is TRBD1 (5 bases). CDR1 LGHDT and CDR2 YNNKEL come from the germline V gene (reference sequence). The ends were cut back, 8 bases at V and 0 bases at J, with 10 bases in the middle. The CDR3 spans 13 residues. As DNA, the CDR3 is TGTGCCAGCGGGGGAACGGCTAACTATGGCTACACCTTC. It specifies CASGGTANYGYTF.

This clonotype was detected ten times or more. The rearrangement links TRBV3-1 to TRBJ1-1; D possibly corresponds to TRBD1 (6 bases). Germline V lookup: CDR1 LGHDT, CDR2 YNNKEL (reference sequence). This CDR3 region has 12 residues. Trimming took 8 bases from V and 4 from J, leaving 11 bases between them. In nucleotides, the CDR3 is TGTGCCAGCGAGCAAGGGGGCACTGAAGCTTTCTTT. It encodes CASEQGGTEAFF.